The text below deals with one TCR beta chain. No antigen is known for it. The entry originates in a study of T cell responses to AZD1222 COVID-19 vaccine. Germline V CDR1 and CDR2: GTSNPN, SVGIG (reference sequence). The germline V and J ends were trimmed by 4 bases and 4 bases, with 19 bases remaining between them. The CDR3 has 15 amino acids. Produced via immunoSEQ multiplex PCR; TCRdb's table is partial and in-frame only. The sample yields around 30,000 clones, 93% seen once. Study-wide findings and caveats: Per reports, nearly half of all spike-specific TCRs target regions that are unmutated in variants. When two AZD1222 doses had been given, Spike-specific TCR breadth and depth rose. Donors in the cohort were predominantly white British and more often female, and clonal diversity was possibly underestimated. Just 5 or 6 AZD1222 recipients tested seropositive at baseline.

The chain employs TRBV30 and TRBJ2-5; tentatively, D is TRBD2 (6 bases). Material: peripheral blood, obtained on day 0 of AZD1222 vaccination. The receptor's source is an adult in good health. Written as DNA, the CDR3 is TGTGCCTGGATCGGGGACTCTGGAGCGGCAGAGACCCAGTACTTC. Translation gives CAWIGDSGAAETQYF.